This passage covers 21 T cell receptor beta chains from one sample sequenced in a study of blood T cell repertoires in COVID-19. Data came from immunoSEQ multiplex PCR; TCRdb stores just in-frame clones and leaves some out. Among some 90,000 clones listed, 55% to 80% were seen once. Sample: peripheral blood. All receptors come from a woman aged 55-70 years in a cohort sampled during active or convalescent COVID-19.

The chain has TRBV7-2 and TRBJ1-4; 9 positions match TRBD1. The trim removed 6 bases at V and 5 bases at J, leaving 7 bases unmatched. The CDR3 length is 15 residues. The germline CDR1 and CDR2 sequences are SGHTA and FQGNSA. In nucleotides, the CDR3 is TGTGCCAGCAGGGATCAAGGACAGGGGAATGAAAAACTGTTTTTT. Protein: CASRDQGQGNEKLFF.

The CDR3 reads CASSLRTGWDSPLHF. CDR3 DNA: TGTGCCAGCAGCTTAAGGACAGGGTGGGATTCACCCCTCCACTTT. V gene TRBV13 combines with J gene TRBJ1-6; 8 nucleotides align to TRBD1. This CDR3 contains 15 residues. Germline-derived CDR1 and CDR2 are PRHDT and FYEKMQ (reference sequence). V gave up 2 bases and J gave up 8 bases; unmatched junction bases: 5. The whole variable domain, filled in from reference TRBV13 and TRBJ1-6, reads AAGVIQSPRHLIKEKRETATLKCYPIPRHDTVYWYQQGPGQDPQFLISFYEKMQSDKGSIPDRFSAQQFSDYHSELNMSSLELGDSALYFCASSLRTGWDSPLHFGNGTRLTVT.

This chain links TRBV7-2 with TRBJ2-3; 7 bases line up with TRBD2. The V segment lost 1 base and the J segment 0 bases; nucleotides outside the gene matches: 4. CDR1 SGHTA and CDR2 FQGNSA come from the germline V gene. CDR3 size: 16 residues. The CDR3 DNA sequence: TGTGCCAGCAGCTTAGGCCCAGCGGGGAGCACAGATACGCAGTATTTT. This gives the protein CASSLGPAGSTDTQYF. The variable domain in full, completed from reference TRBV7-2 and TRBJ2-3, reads GAGVSQSPSNKVTEKGKDVELRCDPISGHTALYWYRQSLGQGLEFLIYFQGNSAPDKSGLPSDRFSAERTGGSVSTLTIQRTQQEDSAVYLCASSLGPAGSTDTQYFGPGTRLTVL.

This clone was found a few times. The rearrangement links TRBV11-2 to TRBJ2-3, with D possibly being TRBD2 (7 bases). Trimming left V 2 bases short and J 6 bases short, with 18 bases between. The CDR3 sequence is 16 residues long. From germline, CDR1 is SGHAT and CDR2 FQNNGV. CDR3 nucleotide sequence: TGTGCCAGCAGCTTACTTAGGGGGGGGGCAATGGATACGCAGTATTTT. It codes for CASSLLRGGAMDTQYF.

The CDR3: CASSLDTNTEAFF. The CDR3 DNA is TGTGCCAGCTCCTTAGACACGAACACTGAAGCTTTCTTT. This sequence joins TRBV18 and TRBJ1-1; D is ambiguous. From germline, CDR1 is KGHSH and CDR2 LQKENI. The V and J ends lost 6 bases and 1 base respectively, with 9 bases between them. There are 13 residues in the CDR3.

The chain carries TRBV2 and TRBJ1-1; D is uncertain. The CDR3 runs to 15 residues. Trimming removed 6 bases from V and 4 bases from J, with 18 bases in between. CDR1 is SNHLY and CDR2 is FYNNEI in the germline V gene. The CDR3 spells CASSLNSNRVTEAFF. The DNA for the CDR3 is TGTGCCAGCAGCCTAAACTCGAATCGTGTCACTGAAGCTTTCTTT.

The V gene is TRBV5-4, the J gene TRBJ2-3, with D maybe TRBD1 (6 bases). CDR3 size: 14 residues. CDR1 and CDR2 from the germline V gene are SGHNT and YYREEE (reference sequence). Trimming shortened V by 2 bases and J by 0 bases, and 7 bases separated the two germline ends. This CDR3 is CASSFDRSTDTQYF. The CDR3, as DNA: TGTGCCAGCAGCTTCGACAGGAGCACAGATACGCAGTATTTT.

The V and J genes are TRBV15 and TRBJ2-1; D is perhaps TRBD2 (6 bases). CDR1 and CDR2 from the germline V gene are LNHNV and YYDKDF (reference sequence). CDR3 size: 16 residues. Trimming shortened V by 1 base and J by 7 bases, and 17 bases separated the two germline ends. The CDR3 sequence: CATSRVGIIGGNEQFF. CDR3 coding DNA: TGTGCCACCAGCAGAGTTGGTATTATAGGAGGGAATGAGCAGTTCTTC.

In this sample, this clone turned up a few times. This chain's CDR3 is CASRVEWLETQYF. CDR3 in DNA: TGTGCCAGCAGGGTCGAGTGGTTGGAGACCCAGTACTTC. This sequence joins TRBV6-6 and TRBJ2-5; the D is unclear. This CDR3 is built from 13 residues. Trimming pared 6 bases from V and 5 bases from J, leaving 13 bases between. Per germline, CDR1 MNHNY and CDR2 SVGAGI (reference sequence).

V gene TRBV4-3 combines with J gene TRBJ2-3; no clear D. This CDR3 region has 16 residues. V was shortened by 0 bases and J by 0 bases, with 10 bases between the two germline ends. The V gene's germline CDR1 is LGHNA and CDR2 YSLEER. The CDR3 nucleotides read TGCGCCAGCAGCCAAGATTCTAATCCTAGCACAGATACGCAGTATTTT. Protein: CASSQDSNPSTDTQYF.

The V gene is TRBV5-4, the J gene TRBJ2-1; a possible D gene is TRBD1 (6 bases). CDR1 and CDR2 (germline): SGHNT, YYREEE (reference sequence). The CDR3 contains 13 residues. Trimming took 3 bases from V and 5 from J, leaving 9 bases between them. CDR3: CASSSYRDNEQFF. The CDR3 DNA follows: TGTGCCAGCAGCTCCTACAGGGACAATGAGCAGTTCTTC.

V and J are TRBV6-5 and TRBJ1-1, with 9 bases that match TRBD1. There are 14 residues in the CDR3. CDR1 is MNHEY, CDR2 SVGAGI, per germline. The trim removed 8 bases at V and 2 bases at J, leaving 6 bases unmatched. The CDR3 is CASAWDRANTEAFF. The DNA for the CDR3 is TGTGCCAGCGCCTGGGACAGGGCTAACACTGAAGCTTTCTTT.

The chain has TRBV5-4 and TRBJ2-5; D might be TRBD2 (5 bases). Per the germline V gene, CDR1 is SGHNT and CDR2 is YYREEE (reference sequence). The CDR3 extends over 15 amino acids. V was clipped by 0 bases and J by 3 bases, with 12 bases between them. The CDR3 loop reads CASSLGVLAEETQYF. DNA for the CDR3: TGTGCCAGCAGCTTGGGGGTTCTAGCAGAAGAGACCCAGTACTTC.

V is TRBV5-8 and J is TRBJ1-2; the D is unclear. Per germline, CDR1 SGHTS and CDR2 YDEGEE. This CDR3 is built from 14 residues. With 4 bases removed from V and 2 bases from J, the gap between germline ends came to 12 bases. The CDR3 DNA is TGTGCCAGCAGCCGGCGGGCGACGAACTATGGCTACACCTTC. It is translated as CASSRRATNYGYTF.

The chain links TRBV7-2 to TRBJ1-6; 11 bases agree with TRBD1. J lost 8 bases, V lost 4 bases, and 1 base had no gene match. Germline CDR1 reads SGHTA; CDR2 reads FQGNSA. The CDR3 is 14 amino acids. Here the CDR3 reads CASSSGQGDSPLHF. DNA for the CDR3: TGTGCCAGCAGCTCGGGACAGGGGGATTCACCCCTCCACTTT.

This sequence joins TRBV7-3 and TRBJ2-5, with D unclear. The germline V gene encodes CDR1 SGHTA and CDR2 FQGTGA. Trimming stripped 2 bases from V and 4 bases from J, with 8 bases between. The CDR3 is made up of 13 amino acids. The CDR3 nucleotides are TGTGCCAGCAGCTTATTAGCCGCAGAGACCCAGTACTTC. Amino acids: CASSLLAAETQYF.

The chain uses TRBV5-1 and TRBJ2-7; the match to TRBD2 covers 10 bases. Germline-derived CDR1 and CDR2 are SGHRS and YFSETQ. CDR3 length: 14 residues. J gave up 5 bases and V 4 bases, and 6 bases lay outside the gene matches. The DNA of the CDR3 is TGCGCCAGCAGCACCTCTAGCGGGGGCAACGAGCAGTACTTC. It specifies CASSTSSGGNEQYF.

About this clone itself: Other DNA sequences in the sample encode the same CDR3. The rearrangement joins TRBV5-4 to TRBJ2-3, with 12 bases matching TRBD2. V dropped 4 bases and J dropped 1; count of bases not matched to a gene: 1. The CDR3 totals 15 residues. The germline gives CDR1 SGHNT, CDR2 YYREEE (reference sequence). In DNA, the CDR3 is TGTGCCAGCAGCCGGACTAGCGGGGGCACAGATACGCAGTATTTT. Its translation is CASSRTSGGTDTQYF.

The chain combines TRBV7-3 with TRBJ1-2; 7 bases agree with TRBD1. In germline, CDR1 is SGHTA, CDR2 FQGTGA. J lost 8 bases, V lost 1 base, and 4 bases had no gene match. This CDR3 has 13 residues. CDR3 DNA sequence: TGTGCCAGCAGCTTAAACAGGGGCGGAGGCTACACCTTC. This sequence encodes CASSLNRGGGYTF.

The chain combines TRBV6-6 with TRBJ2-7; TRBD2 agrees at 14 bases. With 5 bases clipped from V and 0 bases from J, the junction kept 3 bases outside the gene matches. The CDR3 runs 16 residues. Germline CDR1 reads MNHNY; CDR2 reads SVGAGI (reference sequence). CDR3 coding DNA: TGTGCCAGCAGTAAGGGACTAGCGGGGGCCTCCTACGAGCAGTACTTC. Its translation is CASSKGLAGASYEQYF.

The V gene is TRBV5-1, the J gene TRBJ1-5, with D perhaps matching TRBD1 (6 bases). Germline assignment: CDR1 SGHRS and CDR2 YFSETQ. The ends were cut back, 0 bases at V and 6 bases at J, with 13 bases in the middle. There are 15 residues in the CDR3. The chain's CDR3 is CASSLAGEGGQPQHF. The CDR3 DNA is TGCGCCAGCAGCTTGGCGGGGGAGGGGGGTCAGCCCCAGCATTTT.